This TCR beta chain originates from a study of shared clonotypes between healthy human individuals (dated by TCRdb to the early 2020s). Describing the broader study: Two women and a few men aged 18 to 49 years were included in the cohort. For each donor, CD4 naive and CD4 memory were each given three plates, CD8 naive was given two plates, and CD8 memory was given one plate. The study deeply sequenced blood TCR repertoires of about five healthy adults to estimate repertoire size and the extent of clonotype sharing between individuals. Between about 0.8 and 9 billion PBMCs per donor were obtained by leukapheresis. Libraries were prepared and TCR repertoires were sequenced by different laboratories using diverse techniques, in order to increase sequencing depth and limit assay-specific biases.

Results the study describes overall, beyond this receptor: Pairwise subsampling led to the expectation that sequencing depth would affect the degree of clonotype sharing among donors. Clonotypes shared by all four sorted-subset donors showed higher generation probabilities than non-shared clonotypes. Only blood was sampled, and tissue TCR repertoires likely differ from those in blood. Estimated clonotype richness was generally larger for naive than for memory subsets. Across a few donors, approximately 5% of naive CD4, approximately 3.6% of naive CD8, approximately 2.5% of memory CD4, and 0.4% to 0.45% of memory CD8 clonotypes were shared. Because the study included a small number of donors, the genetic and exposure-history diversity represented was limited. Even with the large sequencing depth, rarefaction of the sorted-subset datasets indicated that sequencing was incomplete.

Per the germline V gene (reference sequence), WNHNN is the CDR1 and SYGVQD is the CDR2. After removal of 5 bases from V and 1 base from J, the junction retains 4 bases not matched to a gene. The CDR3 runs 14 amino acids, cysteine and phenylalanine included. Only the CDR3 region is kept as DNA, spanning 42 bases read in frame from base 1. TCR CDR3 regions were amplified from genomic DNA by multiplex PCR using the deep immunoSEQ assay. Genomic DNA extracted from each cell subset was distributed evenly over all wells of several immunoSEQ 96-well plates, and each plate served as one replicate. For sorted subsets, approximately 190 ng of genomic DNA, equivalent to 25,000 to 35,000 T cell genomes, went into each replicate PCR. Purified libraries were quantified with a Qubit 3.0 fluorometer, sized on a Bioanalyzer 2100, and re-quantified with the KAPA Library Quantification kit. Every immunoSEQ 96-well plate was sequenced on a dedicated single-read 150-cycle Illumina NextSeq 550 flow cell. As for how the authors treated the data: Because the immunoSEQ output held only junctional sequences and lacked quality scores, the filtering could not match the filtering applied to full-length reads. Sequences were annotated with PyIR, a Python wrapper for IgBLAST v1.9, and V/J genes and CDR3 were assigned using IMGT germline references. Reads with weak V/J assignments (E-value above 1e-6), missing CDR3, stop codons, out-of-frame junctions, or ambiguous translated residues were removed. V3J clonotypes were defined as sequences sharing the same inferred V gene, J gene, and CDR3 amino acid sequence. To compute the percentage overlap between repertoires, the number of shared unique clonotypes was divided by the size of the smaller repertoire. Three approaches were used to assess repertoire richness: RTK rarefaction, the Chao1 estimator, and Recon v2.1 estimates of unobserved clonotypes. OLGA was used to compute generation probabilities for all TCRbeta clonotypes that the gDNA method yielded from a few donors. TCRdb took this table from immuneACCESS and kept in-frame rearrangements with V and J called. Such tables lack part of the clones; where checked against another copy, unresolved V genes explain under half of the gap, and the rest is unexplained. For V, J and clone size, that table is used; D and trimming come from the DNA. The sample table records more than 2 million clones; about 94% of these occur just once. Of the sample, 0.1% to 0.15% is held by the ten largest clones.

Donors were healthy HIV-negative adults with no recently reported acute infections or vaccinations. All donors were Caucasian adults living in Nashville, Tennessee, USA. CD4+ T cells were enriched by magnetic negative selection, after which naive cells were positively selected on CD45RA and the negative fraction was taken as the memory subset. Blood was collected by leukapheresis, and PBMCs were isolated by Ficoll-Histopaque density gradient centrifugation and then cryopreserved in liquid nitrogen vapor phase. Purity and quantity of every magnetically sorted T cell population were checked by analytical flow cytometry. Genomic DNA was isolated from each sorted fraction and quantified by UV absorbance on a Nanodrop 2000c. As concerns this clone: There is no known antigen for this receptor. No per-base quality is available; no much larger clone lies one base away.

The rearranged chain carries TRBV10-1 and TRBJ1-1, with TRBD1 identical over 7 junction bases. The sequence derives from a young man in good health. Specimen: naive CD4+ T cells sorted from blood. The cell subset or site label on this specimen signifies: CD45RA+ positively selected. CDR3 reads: CASSSDRRNTEAFF. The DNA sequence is TGCGCCAGCAGTTCGGACAGGAGGAACACTGAAGCTTTCTTT.